The 13 T cell receptor beta chains listed next were all sequenced from one sample in a study of blood T cell repertoires in COVID-19. Measured with immunoSEQ multiplex PCR; TCRdb has only the in-frame clones, and not every one. The sample yields fewer than 350,000 clones, around 84% seen once. Material for sequencing was PBMCs or T cells enriched from blood (not recorded which). The receptors shown here come from a woman aged 25 to 39 who had been exposed to COVID-19.

CDR3 in amino acids: CASSLDGRLNEQYF. CDR3 in DNA: TGCGCCAGCAGCTTGGATGGCAGGTTAAACGAGCAGTACTTC. The chain joins TRBV5-1 to TRBJ2-7; D remains unclear. CDR1 is SGHRS, CDR2 YFSETQ, per germline. V was pared by 0 bases and J by 5 bases, with 12 bases between. There are 14 residues in the CDR3.

J is TRBJ2-5 and V is TRBV9; 11 bases agree with TRBD2. Germline CDR1 reads SGDLS; CDR2 reads YYNGEE. The CDR3 extends over 16 amino acids. The V gene end was trimmed by 4 bases and the J gene end by 4 bases; junction bases not matched to a gene: 9. For the CDR3, the DNA is TGTGCCAGCAGCCCCCGTAGCGGGAGGGCCAGAGAGACCCAGTACTTC. This gives the protein CASSPRSGRARETQYF.

J is TRBJ1-2 and V is TRBV6-5; D unresolved. Trimming took off 5 bases at V and 5 bases at J, with 15 bases between the two ends. The CDR3 runs 14 residues. Germline CDR1 MNHEY, CDR2 SVGAGI. CDR3 DNA sequence: TGTGCCAGCAGTCCTAACTGGCAGACATATGGCTACACCTTC. Translated: CASSPNWQTYGYTF.

This clone showed up just once. The chain recombines TRBV7-9 with TRBJ2-5; D not resolved. There are 14 residues in the CDR3. Per the germline V gene, CDR1 is SEHNR and CDR2 is FQNEAQ (reference sequence). V lost 3 bases and J lost 5, with 13 bases in between. CDR3 sequence (DNA): TGTGCCAGCAGCTTGGGCGCATTCGGCGAGACCCAGTACTTC. It translates to CASSLGAFGETQYF.

The chain is built from TRBV28 and TRBJ2-7; D is perhaps TRBD2 (6 bases). The V end lost 2 bases, the J end lost 4 bases, and 9 bases lay between the germline ends. Germline CDR1 MDHEN, CDR2 SYDVKM. The CDR3 has 13 residues. CDR3 in amino acids: CASSLPAGYEQYF. CDR3 nucleotide sequence: TGTGCCAGCAGTTTACCAGCGGGTTACGAGCAGTACTTC.

This clone was recorded a few times. The chain recombines TRBV4-3 with TRBJ1-6; D gene uncertain. CDR1 and CDR2 from the germline V gene are LGHNA and YSLEER. This CDR3 region has 15 residues. Trimming cost V 4 bases and J 7 bases, with 14 bases left between them. Here the CDR3 DNA reads TGCGCCAGCAGCCCGATGTCTACGGGGAATTCACCCCTCCACTTT. Protein: CASSPMSTGNSPLHF.

This clone has a handful of counts. The chain is built from TRBV2 and TRBJ1-2, with D unclear. With 3 bases removed from V and 3 bases from J, the gap between germline ends came to 5 bases. Germline V gene lookup returns CDR1 SNHLY and CDR2 FYNNEI. CDR3 length: 12 residues. The CDR3 protein is CASSDTDYGYTF. The CDR3 DNA follows: TGTGCCAGCAGTGACACGGACTATGGCTACACCTTC.

This chain connects TRBV12-5 to TRBJ2-1; 10 bases fit TRBD2. V was clipped by 3 bases and J by 5 bases; unmatched bases: 4. The CDR3 spans 15 residues. The germline V gene has CDR1 LGHNT and CDR2 FRNRAP. The CDR3, as DNA: TGTGCTAGTGGTTTACGGCTAGCGGGAGACAATGAGCAGTTCTTC. It encodes CASGLRLAGDNEQFF.

The V and J genes are TRBV3-1 (or the pseudogene TRBV3-2) and TRBJ2-3; 10 bases fit TRBD2. V shed 1 base and J 2 bases; nucleotides not matched to a gene: 3. The germline gives CDR1 LGHDT, CDR2 YNNKEL (reference sequence). CDR3 length: 16 residues. Here the CDR3 reads CASSQGSGRLTDTQYF. CDR3 DNA sequence: TGTGCCAGCAGCCAAGGTAGCGGGAGGCTCACAGATACGCAGTATTTT.

The V call is TRBV7-6, the J call TRBJ2-2; TRBD1 might be the D (5 bases). Trimming stripped 3 bases from V and 3 bases from J, with 5 bases between. Looked up from germline, CDR1 is SGHVS and CDR2 is FNYEAQ. The CDR3 runs 13 residues. CDR3 DNA sequence: TGTGCCAGCAGCTTGGGGCACACCGGGGAGCTGTTTTTT. The encoded protein is CASSLGHTGELFF.

This clone was detected only once. This chain joins TRBV29-1 and TRBJ2-7; 13 bases line up with TRBD2. CDR3 length equals 14 residues. V was pared by 6 bases and J by 4 bases, with 6 bases of the junction left unmatched. Germline CDR1 SQVTM, CDR2 ANQGSEA. The DNA for the CDR3 is TGCAGCGTGGACGGACTAGCGGGGGTGTACGAGCAGTACTTC. This translates into CSVDGLAGVYEQYF.

This chain connects TRBV11-2 to TRBJ2-3; no reliable D call. With 6 bases removed from V and 2 bases from J, the gap between germline ends came to 9 bases. The CDR3 is 13 amino acids. Germline lookup yields CDR1 SGHAT and CDR2 FQNNGV. CDR3 in amino acids: CASSLSHTDTQYF. Written as DNA, the CDR3 is TGTGCCAGCAGTTTGAGCCACACAGATACGCAGTATTTT.

The CDR3 loop is CATGQGGEPQHF. The DNA for the CDR3 is TGTGCCACCGGACAGGGAGGGGAGCCCCAGCATTTT. The chain uses TRBV7-8 and TRBJ1-5, with TRBD1 matching over 8 bases. Trimming cost V 10 bases and J 8 bases; bases outside gene matches: 7. The CDR3 sequence is 12 residues long. Germline CDR1 SGHVS, CDR2 FQNEAQ.